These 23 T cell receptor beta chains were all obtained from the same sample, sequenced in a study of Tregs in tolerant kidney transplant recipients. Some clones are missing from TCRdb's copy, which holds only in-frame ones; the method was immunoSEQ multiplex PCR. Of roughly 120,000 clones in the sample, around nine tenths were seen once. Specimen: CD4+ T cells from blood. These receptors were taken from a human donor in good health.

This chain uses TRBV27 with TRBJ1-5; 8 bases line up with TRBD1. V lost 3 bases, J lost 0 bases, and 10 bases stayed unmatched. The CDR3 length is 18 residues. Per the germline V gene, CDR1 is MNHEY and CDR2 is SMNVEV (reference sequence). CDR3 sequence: CASSFRRQGPYSNQPQHF. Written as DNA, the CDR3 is TGTGCCAGCAGTTTCAGAAGACAGGGGCCCTATAGCAATCAGCCCCAGCATTTT.

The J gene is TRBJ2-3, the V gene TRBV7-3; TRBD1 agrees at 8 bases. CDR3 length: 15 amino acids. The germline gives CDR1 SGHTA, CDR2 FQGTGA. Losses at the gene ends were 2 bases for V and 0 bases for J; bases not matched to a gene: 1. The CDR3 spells CASSLDRGSTDTQYF. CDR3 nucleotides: TGTGCCAGCAGCTTAGACAGGGGTAGCACAGATACGCAGTATTTT.

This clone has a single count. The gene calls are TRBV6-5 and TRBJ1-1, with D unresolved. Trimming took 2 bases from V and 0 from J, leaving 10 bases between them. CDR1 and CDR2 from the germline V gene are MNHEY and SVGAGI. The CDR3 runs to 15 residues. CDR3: CASSYMGTLNTEAFF. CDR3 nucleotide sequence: TGTGCCAGCAGTTACATGGGCACACTGAACACTGAAGCTTTCTTT.

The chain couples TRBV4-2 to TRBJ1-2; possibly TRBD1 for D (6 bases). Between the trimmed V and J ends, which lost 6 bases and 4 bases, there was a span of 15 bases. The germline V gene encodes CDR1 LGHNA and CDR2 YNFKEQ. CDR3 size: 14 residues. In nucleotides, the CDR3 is TGTGCCAGCAGTGATCCAGGGGTCGGCTATGGCTACACCTTC. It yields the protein CASSDPGVGYGYTF.

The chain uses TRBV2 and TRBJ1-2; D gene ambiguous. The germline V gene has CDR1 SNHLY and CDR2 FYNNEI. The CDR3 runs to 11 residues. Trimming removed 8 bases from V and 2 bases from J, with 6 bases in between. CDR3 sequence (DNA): TGTGCCAGCGGCGACAACTATGGCTACACCTTC. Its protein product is CASGDNYGYTF. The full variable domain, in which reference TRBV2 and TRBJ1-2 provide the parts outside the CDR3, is EPEVTQTPSHQVTQMGQEVILRCVPISNHLYFYWYRQILGQKVEFLVSFYNNEISEKSEIFDDQFSVERPDGSNFTLKIRSTKLEDSAMYFCASGDNYGYTFGSGTRLTVV.

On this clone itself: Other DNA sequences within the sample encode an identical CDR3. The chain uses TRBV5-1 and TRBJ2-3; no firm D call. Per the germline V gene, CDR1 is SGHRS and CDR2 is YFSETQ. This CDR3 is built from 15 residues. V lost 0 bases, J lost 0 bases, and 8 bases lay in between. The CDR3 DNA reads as TGCGCCAGCAGCTTGGTATTGTCTAGCACAGATACGCAGTATTTT. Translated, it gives CASSLVLSSTDTQYF.

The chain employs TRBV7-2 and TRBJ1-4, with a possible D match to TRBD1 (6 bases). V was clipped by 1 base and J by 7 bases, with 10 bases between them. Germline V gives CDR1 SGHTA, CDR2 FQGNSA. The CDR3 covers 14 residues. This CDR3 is CASSLGGAGEKLFF. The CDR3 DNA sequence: TGTGCCAGCAGCTTAGGGGGGGCGGGTGAAAAACTGTTTTTT.

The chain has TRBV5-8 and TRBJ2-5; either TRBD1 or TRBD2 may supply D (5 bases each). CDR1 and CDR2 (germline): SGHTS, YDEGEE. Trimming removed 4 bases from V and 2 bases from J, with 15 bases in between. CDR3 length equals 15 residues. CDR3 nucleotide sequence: TGTGCCAGCAGCCTCGGGACCGCGAGTCAAGAGACCCAGTACTTC. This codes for CASSLGTASQETQYF.

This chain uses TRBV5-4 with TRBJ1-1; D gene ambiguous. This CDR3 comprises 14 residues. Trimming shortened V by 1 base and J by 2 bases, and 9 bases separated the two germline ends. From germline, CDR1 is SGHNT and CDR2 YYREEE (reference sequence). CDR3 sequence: CASSLTDPNTEAFF. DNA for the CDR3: TGTGCCAGCAGCTTGACAGATCCAAACACTGAAGCTTTCTTT.

The CDR3 DNA reads as TGTGCCAGCAGTTACTCGGGGGGGGCTGGCACTGAAGCTTTCTTT. It translates to CASSYSGGAGTEAFF. V gene TRBV6-5 combines with J gene TRBJ1-1; maybe TRBD1 (6 bases). Germline V lookup: CDR1 MNHEY, CDR2 SVGAGI. The CDR3 loop spans 15 amino acids. The V gene lost 0 bases and the J gene lost 4 bases, with 12 bases spanning the gap.

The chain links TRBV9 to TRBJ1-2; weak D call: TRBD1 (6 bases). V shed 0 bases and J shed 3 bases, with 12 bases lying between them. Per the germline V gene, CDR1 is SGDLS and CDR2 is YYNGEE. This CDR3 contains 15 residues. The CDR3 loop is CASSVDGGRDYGYTF. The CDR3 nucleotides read TGTGCCAGCAGCGTAGACGGGGGGCGAGACTATGGCTACACCTTC.

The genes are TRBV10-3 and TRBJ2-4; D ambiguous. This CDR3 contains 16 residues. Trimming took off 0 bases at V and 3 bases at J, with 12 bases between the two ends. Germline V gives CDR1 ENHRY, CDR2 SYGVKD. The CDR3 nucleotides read TGTGCCATCAGTGAGTCGAGTAACAAGGTCAAAAACATTCAGTACTTC. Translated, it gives CAISESSNKVKNIQYF.

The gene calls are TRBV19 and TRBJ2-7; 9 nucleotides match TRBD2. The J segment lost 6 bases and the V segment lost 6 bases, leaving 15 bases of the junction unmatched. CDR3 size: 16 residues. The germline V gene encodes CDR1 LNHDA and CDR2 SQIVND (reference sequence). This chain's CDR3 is CASSPEGGRAWFEQYF. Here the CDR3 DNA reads TGTGCCAGTAGCCCAGAGGGCGGGAGGGCCTGGTTCGAGCAGTACTTC.

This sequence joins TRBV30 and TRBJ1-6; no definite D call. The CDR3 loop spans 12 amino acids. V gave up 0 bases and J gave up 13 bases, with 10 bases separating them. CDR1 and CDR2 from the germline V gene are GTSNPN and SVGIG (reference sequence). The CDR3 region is CAWSVLYPPLHF. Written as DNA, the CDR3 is TGTGCCTGGAGTGTACTTTATCCGCCCCTCCACTTT.

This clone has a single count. The CDR3 coding sequence is TGTGCCAGCCAAGACCATCCGATTGGGGAGCTGTTTTTT. The encoded protein is CASQDHPIGELFF. This chain links TRBV19 with TRBJ2-2; D not resolved. The germline gives CDR1 LNHDA, CDR2 SQIVND (reference sequence). CDR3 length equals 13 residues. V was pared by 9 bases and J by 8 bases, with 16 bases between.

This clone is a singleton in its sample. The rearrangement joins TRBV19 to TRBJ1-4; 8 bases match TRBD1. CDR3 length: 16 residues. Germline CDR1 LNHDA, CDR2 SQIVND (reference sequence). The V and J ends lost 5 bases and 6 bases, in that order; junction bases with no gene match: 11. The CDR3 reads CASSPDRGQLYEKLFF. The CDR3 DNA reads TGTGCCAGTAGTCCCGACAGGGGACAGTTGTATGAAAAACTGTTTTTT.

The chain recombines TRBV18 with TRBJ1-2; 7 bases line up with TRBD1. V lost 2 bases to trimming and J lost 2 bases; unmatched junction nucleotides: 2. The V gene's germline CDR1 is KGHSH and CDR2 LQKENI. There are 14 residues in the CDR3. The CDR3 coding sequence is TGTGCCAGCTCACCATTGGGACAGAACTATGGCTACACCTTC. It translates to CASSPLGQNYGYTF.

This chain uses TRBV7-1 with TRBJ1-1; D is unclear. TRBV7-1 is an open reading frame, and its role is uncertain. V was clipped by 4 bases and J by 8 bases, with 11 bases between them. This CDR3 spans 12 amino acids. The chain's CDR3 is CASSFSREEAFF. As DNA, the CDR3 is TGTGCCAGCAGCTTTAGTAGGGAAGAAGCTTTCTTT.

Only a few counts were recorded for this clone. The CDR3 spells CASTFTGARGDIQYF. The CDR3 DNA follows: TGTGCCAGCACCTTTACAGGGGCGAGGGGAGACATTCAGTACTTC. This chain joins TRBV7-2 and TRBJ2-4, with 7 bases fitting TRBD1. The length of the CDR3 is 15 residues. Trimming took 7 bases from V and 8 from J; bases not matched to a gene: 14. Germline V gives CDR1 SGHTA, CDR2 FQGNSA.

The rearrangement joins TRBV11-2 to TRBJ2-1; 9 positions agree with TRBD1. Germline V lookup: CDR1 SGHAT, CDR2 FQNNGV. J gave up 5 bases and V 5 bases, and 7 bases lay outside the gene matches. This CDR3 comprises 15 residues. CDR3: CASSQAGTGNNEQFF. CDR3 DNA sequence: TGTGCCAGCAGCCAAGCCGGGACAGGGAACAATGAGCAGTTCTTC.

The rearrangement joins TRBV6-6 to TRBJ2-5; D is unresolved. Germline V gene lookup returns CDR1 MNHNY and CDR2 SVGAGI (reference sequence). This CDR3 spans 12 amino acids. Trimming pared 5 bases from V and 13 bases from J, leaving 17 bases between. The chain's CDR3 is CASSPLVDSVYF. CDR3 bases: TGTGCCAGCAGTCCCCTTGTTGATTCGGTGTACTTC.

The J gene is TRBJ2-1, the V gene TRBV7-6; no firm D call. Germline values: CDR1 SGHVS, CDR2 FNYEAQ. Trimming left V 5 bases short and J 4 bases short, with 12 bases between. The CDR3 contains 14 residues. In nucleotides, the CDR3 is TGTGCCAGCAGCCCTGGTGAAGCATACAATGAGCAGTTCTTC. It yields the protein CASSPGEAYNEQFF.

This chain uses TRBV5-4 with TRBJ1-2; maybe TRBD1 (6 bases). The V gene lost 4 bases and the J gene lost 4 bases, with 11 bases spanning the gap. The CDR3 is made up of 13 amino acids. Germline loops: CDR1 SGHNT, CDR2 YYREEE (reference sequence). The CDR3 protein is CASSPGGGYGYTF. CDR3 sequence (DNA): TGTGCCAGCAGCCCGGGGGGCGGCTATGGCTACACCTTC.